This T cell receptor (beta chain) is drawn from a study of T cell responses to AZD1222 COVID-19 vaccine. TCRdb's table, derived via immunoSEQ multiplex PCR, lists solely in-frame clones and lacks some. The sample has approximately 88,000 clones, 70% to 90% seen once. The CDR3 has 15 amino acids. V was pared by 5 bases and J by 6 bases, with 10 bases of the junction left unmatched. Germline V gene data show CDR1 as MNHEY and CDR2 as SVGAGI. The sequence was obtained from an adult who received the AZD1222 COVID-19 vaccine. The specimen was peripheral blood, collected 28 days after the second AZD1222 dose. This chain links TRBV6-5 with TRBJ2-5; TRBD2 matches at 9 bases. The CDR3 sequence: CASSQTSGSAKTQYF. CDR3 bases: TGTGCCAGCAGTCAAACTAGCGGGTCTGCAAAGACCCAGTACTTC.